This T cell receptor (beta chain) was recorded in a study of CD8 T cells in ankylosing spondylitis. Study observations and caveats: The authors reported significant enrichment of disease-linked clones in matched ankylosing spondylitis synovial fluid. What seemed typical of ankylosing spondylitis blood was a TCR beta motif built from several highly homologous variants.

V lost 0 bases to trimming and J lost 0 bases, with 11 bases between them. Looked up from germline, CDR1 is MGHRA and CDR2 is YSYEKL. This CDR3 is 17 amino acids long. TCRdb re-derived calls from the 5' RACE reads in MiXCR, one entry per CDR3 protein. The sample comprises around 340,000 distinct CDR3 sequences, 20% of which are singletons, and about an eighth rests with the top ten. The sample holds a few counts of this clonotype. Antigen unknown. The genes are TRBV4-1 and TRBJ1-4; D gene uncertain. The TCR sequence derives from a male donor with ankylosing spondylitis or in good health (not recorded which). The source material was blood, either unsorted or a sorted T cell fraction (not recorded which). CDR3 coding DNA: TGCGCCAGCAGCCAAGATCCCGGAGCAGCAACTAATGAAAAACTGTTTTTT. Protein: CASSQDPGAATNEKLFF.